This T cell receptor beta chain derives from a study of blood T cell repertoires in COVID-19. In this sample, this clone turned up a few times. The authors' processing: The authors estimated nucleated cell counts from reference gene primer amplification. Assay: immunoSEQ multiplex PCR; the TCRdb copy retains only in-frame clones and omits some. V and J calls and clone size are those listed in that table; D and trimming were worked out from the DNA. The sample lists 110,000 or so clones, over 75% occurring once. The CDR3 runs 13 residues. Germline V CDR1 and CDR2: MNHEY, SVGAGI. The ends lost 7 bases at V and 1 base at J; junction bases unmatched: 0.

The sample taken for sequencing was peripheral blood. The chain carries TRBV6-5 and TRBJ1-5; 8 bases are shared with TRBD1. The receptor was derived from a woman in her fifties or sixties with acute or convalescent COVID-19. The CDR3 protein is CASNRGSNQPQHF. CDR3 DNA: TGTGCCAGCAACAGGGGGAGCAATCAGCCCCAGCATTTT.